The 29 T cell receptor beta chains reported below all come from one sample, sequenced in a study of T cell responses to AZD1222 COVID-19 vaccine. Clones were sequenced by immunoSEQ multiplex PCR, and TCRdb holds only the in-frame ones, with some missing. The data contain 110,000 or so clones, about 87% of them seen just once; the ten biggest clones take up about 6.8%. Sequences were derived from peripheral blood, sampled 28 days after the second AZD1222 dose. These receptors were obtained from an adult who received the AZD1222 COVID-19 vaccine.

The chain employs TRBV6-5 and TRBJ1-6; D might be TRBD1 (5 bases). The germline CDR1 and CDR2 sequences are MNHEY and SVGAGI. Trimming pared 6 bases from V and 8 bases from J, leaving 14 bases between. The CDR3 is 14 amino acids. CDR3 residues: CASSRQFSHSPLHF. DNA of the CDR3: TGTGCCAGCAGCCGACAGTTTTCCCATTCACCCCTCCACTTT.

This clone was seen a few times. The chain uses TRBV28 and TRBJ1-2; D not resolved. This CDR3 region has 16 residues. V lost 3 bases, J lost 0 bases, and 14 bases lay in between. The germline V gene has CDR1 MDHEN and CDR2 SYDVKM. The CDR3 coding sequence is TGTGCCAGCAGTTTGCTCTCGGGGTTAGCTAACTATGGCTACACCTTC. Translating gives CASSLLSGLANYGYTF.

V is TRBV3-1 (or the pseudogene TRBV3-2) and J is TRBJ1-4; D call uncertain. Trimming shortened V by 0 bases and J by 7 bases, and 6 bases separated the two germline ends. The CDR3 consists of 13 residues. Germline CDR1 LGHDT, CDR2 YNNKEL (reference sequence). In DNA, the CDR3 is TGTGCCAGCAGCCAAGAAGGCGGTGAAAAACTGTTTTTT. Translating it yields CASSQEGGEKLFF.

The chain carries TRBV4-3 and TRBJ2-7; 9 bases fit TRBD2. V dropped 3 bases and J dropped 3; count of bases not matched to a gene: 6. The CDR3 is made up of 15 amino acids. CDR1 and CDR2 (germline): LGHNA, YSLEER. This chain's CDR3 is CASSQLAGDYYEQYF. The CDR3 DNA reads as TGCGCCAGCAGCCAGTTAGCGGGGGACTACTACGAGCAGTACTTC.

This clone has just a few counts. The chain joins TRBV6-4 to TRBJ2-5; 8 nucleotides agree with TRBD1. The CDR3 is 15 residues long. V shed 4 bases and J 5 bases; nucleotides not matched to a gene: 9. CDR1 is MRHNA and CDR2 is SNTAGT in the germline V gene. CDR3 bases: TGTGCCAGCAGTGCCAGGACAGGGAGGCTTGAGACCCAGTACTTC. As protein: CASSARTGRLETQYF.

This clone is a singleton in its sample. CDR3 bases: TGTGCCATCAACCTTGGACAGGGGGCCAATTCACCCCTCCACTTT. Translated, it gives CAINLGQGANSPLHF. The rearrangement joins TRBV10-3 to TRBJ1-6; TRBD1 agrees at 11 bases. The germline V gene encodes CDR1 ENHRY and CDR2 SYGVKD. This CDR3 region has 15 residues. V was pared by 7 bases and J by 7 bases, with 6 bases of the junction left unmatched.

V and J are TRBV28 and TRBJ1-2; D unresolved. The germline CDR1 and CDR2 sequences are MDHEN and SYDVKM. This CDR3 spans 13 amino acids. Trimming shortened V by 6 bases and J by 8 bases, and 16 bases separated the two germline ends. This CDR3 is CASREGTRTGYTF. The CDR3 DNA follows: TGTGCCAGCAGGGAGGGAACAAGGACGGGCTACACCTTC.

V gene TRBV6-6 combines with J gene TRBJ1-5; 8 nucleotides align to TRBD1. Looked up from germline, CDR1 is MNHNY and CDR2 is SVGAGI (reference sequence). V lost 6 bases, J lost 8 bases, and 9 bases stayed unmatched. This CDR3 region has 14 residues. CDR3 in DNA: TGTGCCAGCAGCCAACAGGGGGGTGGTGAGCCCCAGCATTTT. Protein: CASSQQGGGEPQHF.

The chain uses TRBV9 and TRBJ1-3, with D unclear. Germline V gene sequence: CDR1 SGDLS, CDR2 YYNGEE. The V gene lost 4 bases and the J gene lost 0 bases, with 11 bases spanning the gap. This CDR3 comprises 15 residues. CDR3 coding DNA: TGTGCCAGCAGCTCCGGACTTACCTCTGGAAACACCATATATTTT. Its translation: CASSSGLTSGNTIYF.

This rearrangement joins TRBV6-1 to TRBJ1-6, with D uncertain. The germline gives CDR1 MNHNS, CDR2 SASEGT. V was cut by 6 bases and J by 8 bases, with 11 bases left in between. This CDR3 is built from 13 residues. DNA for the CDR3: TGTGCCAGCAGGGACGGGTGGGATTCACCCCTCCACTTT. Protein: CASRDGWDSPLHF.

The chain employs TRBV6-5 and TRBJ2-2; TRBD2 matches at 10 bases. V lost 4 bases, J lost 1 base, and 0 bases stayed unmatched. The germline gives CDR1 MNHEY, CDR2 SVGAGI. CDR3 length equals 15 residues. The CDR3 loop is CASSWTSGNTGELFF. CDR3 nucleotides: TGTGCCAGCAGTTGGACTAGCGGGAACACCGGGGAGCTGTTTTTT.

The genes are TRBV10-3 and TRBJ1-1; D remains ambiguous. The CDR3 is 13 residues long. V dropped 3 bases and J dropped 1 base, with 6 bases sitting between them. The germline gives CDR1 ENHRY, CDR2 SYGVKD. The CDR3 nucleotides read TGTGCCATCAGTGAACGGGAGAACACTGAAGCTTTCTTT. It encodes CAISERENTEAFF.

The chain has TRBV19 and TRBJ1-2; a possible D gene is TRBD1 (5 bases). The CDR3 is made up of 15 amino acids. V was cut by 5 bases and J by 4 bases, with 17 bases left in between. Germline CDR1 and CDR2: LNHDA and SQIVND (reference sequence). The CDR3 is CASSQPRGSAYGYTF. The CDR3 coding sequence is TGTGCCAGTAGTCAGCCGAGGGGAAGTGCCTATGGCTACACCTTC.

The V and J genes are TRBV7-3 and TRBJ2-5, with D tentatively TRBD1 (6 bases). CDR3 length equals 15 residues. Between the trimmed V and J ends, which lost 2 bases and 1 base, there was a span of 11 bases. Germline-derived CDR1 and CDR2 are SGHTA and FQGTGA. This CDR3 reads CASSLGSGAQETQYF. CDR3 DNA: TGTGCCAGCAGCTTAGGCTCAGGGGCCCAAGAGACCCAGTACTTC.

The rearrangement links TRBV11-2 to TRBJ1-1, with a possible D match to TRBD1 (5 bases). Trimming shortened V by 2 bases and J by 4 bases, and 8 bases separated the two germline ends. The germline CDR1 and CDR2 sequences are SGHAT and FQNNGV. The length of the CDR3 is 13 residues. DNA for the CDR3: TGTGCCAGCAGCTTATGGGGGGGCACTGAAGCTTTCTTT. Encoded protein: CASSLWGGTEAFF. Full variable domain (remainder filled in from reference TRBV11-2 and TRBJ1-1): EAGVAQSPRYKIIEKRQSVAFWCNPISGHATLYWYQQILGQGPKLLIQFQNNGVVDDSQLPKDRFSAERLKGVDSTLKIQPAKLEDSAVYLCASSLWGGTEAFFGQGTRLTVV.

The chain uses TRBV7-2 and TRBJ1-2; 11 bases align to TRBD1. V dropped 4 bases and J dropped 7; count of bases not matched to a gene: 2. The CDR3 consists of 13 residues. The germline V gene has CDR1 SGHTA and CDR2 FQGNSA. CDR3 in DNA: TGTGCCAGCAGCTGGGGACAGGGGGGTGGCTACACCTTC. This translates into CASSWGQGGGYTF.

The chain uses TRBV20-1 and TRBJ1-1; no firm D call. Germline loops: CDR1 DFQATT, CDR2 SNEGSKA (reference sequence). Trimming took 6 bases from V and 3 from J, leaving 5 bases between them. The CDR3 is 10 residues long. The CDR3 nucleotides are TGCAGTGCGAGGGACACTGAAGCTTTCTTT. This translates into CSARDTEAFF.

The V and J genes are TRBV4-1 and TRBJ2-1; D gene ambiguous. The CDR3 is 14 residues long. Trimming pared 9 bases from V and 1 base from J, leaving 13 bases between. Germline V gives CDR1 MGHRA, CDR2 YSYEKL. The DNA of the CDR3 is TGCGCCAGATTAGCTGGGGTTTCCTACAATGAGCAGTTCTTC. It translates to CARLAGVSYNEQFF.

This clone was detected once. This chain links TRBV7-2 with TRBJ1-2; a possible D gene is TRBD1 (5 bases). Germline values: CDR1 SGHTA, CDR2 FQGNSA. Trimming stripped 7 bases from V and 2 bases from J, with 20 bases between. The CDR3 runs 16 residues. The CDR3 DNA sequence: TGTGCCAGCACCGCGAACCCGGGACGGATAAACTATGGCTACACCTTC. It is translated as CASTANPGRINYGYTF.

The chain has TRBV18 and TRBJ1-2; TRBD1 matches 8 bases. The CDR3 consists of 15 residues. Germline CDR1 KGHSH, CDR2 LQKENI. The V and J ends lost 3 bases and 3 bases, in that order; junction bases with no gene match: 6. The CDR3: CASSPLPTGDYGYTF. DNA for the CDR3: TGTGCCAGCTCACCCCTACCGACAGGGGACTATGGCTACACCTTC.

The chain combines TRBV27 with TRBJ2-1; D is unclear. The V and J ends lost 5 bases and 6 bases respectively, with 17 bases between them. In germline, CDR1 is MNHEY, CDR2 SMNVEV (reference sequence). There are 15 residues in the CDR3. The CDR3 here is CASSPTAWPRNEQFF. The CDR3 DNA reads as TGTGCCAGCAGTCCCACCGCTTGGCCTCGCAATGAGCAGTTCTTC.

The chain is built from TRBV28 and TRBJ2-6, with 7 bases identical to TRBD1. The germline gives CDR1 MDHEN, CDR2 SYDVKM. J lost 1 base, V lost 5 bases, and 2 bases had no gene match. The CDR3 consists of 15 residues. The CDR3, as DNA: TGTGCCAGCAGTCCGACAGGGTCTGGGGCCAACGTCCTGACTTTC. Translating gives CASSPTGSGANVLTF.

Remarks on this clone: The sample contains more than one DNA sequence encoding this CDR3. This chain connects TRBV5-1 to TRBJ2-7; tentative D call: TRBD2 (5 bases). Per germline, CDR1 SGHRS and CDR2 YFSETQ. Between the trimmed V and J ends, which lost 5 bases and 4 bases, there was a span of 7 bases. The CDR3 totals 11 residues. CDR3 amino acids: CASSSGYEQYF. CDR3 coding DNA: TGCGCCAGCAGTTCGGGGTACGAGCAGTACTTC.

The chain couples TRBV7-2 to TRBJ2-5, with 11 nucleotides matching TRBD2. V trimming: 5 bases; J trimming: 7 bases; junction bases outside the gene matches: 6. Germline V lookup: CDR1 SGHTA, CDR2 FQGNSA. The CDR3 is made up of 14 amino acids. CDR3 DNA: TGTGCCAGCAGCCCGACTAGCGGGGCGGGGACCCAGTACTTC. The encoded protein is CASSPTSGAGTQYF. Full variable domain (rest looked up from reference TRBV7-2 and TRBJ2-5): GAGVSQSPSNKVTEKGKDVELRCDPISGHTALYWYRQSLGQGLEFLIYFQGNSAPDKSGLPSDRFSAERTGGSVSTLTIQRTQQEDSAVYLCASSPTSGAGTQYFGPGTRLLVL.

This clone was seen once. The rearrangement joins TRBV19 to TRBJ1-3, with 7 nucleotides matching TRBD1. V shed 5 bases and J 0 bases; nucleotides not matched to a gene: 13. The germline gives CDR1 LNHDA, CDR2 SQIVND (reference sequence). The CDR3 has 18 residues. The CDR3 DNA sequence: TGTGCCAGTAGTGCCTCCGGGACAGAAAGGCCCTCTGGAAACACCATATATTTT. Its protein is CASSASGTERPSGNTIYF.

The chain has TRBV28 and TRBJ1-5; 8 bases are shared with TRBD1. With V trimmed by 5 bases and J by 5 bases, 8 bases remained unmatched. Germline loops: CDR1 MDHEN, CDR2 SYDVKM. There are 15 residues in the CDR3. For the CDR3, the DNA is TGTGCCAGCAGTAACGCGGACAGGGACGATCAGCCCCAGCATTTT. Protein product: CASSNADRDDQPQHF.

The chain has TRBV20-1 and TRBJ2-5; TRBD1 agrees at 7 bases. V trimming: 8 bases; J trimming: 5 bases; junction bases outside the gene matches: 2. This CDR3 is built from 10 residues. Per the germline V gene, CDR1 is DFQATT and CDR2 is SNEGSKA (reference sequence). The CDR3 sequence is CSPRGETQYF. The CDR3, as DNA: TGCAGTCCCAGGGGGGAGACCCAGTACTTC.

The chain couples TRBV18 to TRBJ1-5; D gene unclear. The germline CDR1 and CDR2 sequences are KGHSH and LQKENI. The CDR3 runs 15 residues. Trimming cost V 1 base and J 3 bases, with 10 bases left between them. CDR3: CASSPQFGYNQPQHF. CDR3 DNA: TGTGCCAGCTCACCACAGTTCGGATACAATCAGCCCCAGCATTTT. Full variable domain (outside the CDR3, taken from reference TRBV18 and TRBJ1-5): NAGVMQNPRHLVRRRGQEARLRCSPMKGHSHVYWYRQLPEEGLKFMVYLQKENIIDESGMPKERFSAEFPKEGPSILRIQQVVRGDSAAYFCASSPQFGYNQPQHFGDGTRLSIL.

The chain has TRBV7-8 and TRBJ2-5, with 12 bases matching TRBD2. With 5 bases clipped from V and 5 bases from J, the junction kept 9 bases outside the gene matches. CDR1 is SGHVS, CDR2 FQNEAQ, per germline. CDR3 length equals 16 residues. DNA for the CDR3: TGTGCCAGCAGCCCGAGGACTAGCGGGGCGAGGGAGACCCAGTACTTC. It specifies CASSPRTSGARETQYF. The full variable domain, its missing parts supplied by reference TRBV7-8 and TRBJ2-5, is GAGVSQSPRYKVAKRGQDVALRCDPISGHVSLFWYQQALGQGPEFLTYFQNEAQLDKSGLPSDRFFAERPEGSVSTLKIQRTQQEDSAVYLCASSPRTSGARETQYFGPGTRLLVL.